The clone carrying this T cell receptor (beta chain) was seen a few times. Its antigen is still unknown. Genes and germline come from the mouse. The CDR3 is cut off 1 residue early in the read; its end comes from the germline J gene. The data were taken from a study of tissue T cells after allogeneic stem cell transplantation. Germline CDR1 SNHLY, CDR2 FYNGKV (reference sequence). V was shortened by 5 bases and J by 0 bases, with 9 bases between the two germline ends. This CDR3 is 14 amino acids long. Some clones are missing from TCRdb's copy, which holds only in-frame ones; the method was immunoSEQ multiplex PCR. The table shows more than 7,000 clones, with under 50% occurring only once. General study points: Within patients, tissue anatomy strongly shaped TCR repertoire composition. Motif-based clustering found tissue-specific repertoire signatures shared across patients, though few clones were shared. Limitations included a small, clinically heterogeneous cohort and limited sampling depth.

Time point reported: mouse harvest day 7 after allogeneic transplant. Mouse grafts combined 10^7 T-cell-depleted bone marrow cells with 10^6 splenic CD5+ T cells. This mouse GVHD model was MHC-mismatched B6 to BALB/c, profiled day 7 or 14. The clonotype originates from a female BALB/c mouse given C57BL/6 T cells with graft-versus-host disease after an allogeneic hematopoietic cell transplant. Sequences were obtained from gut tissue. The chain has TRBV3 and TRBJ2-3, with unresolved D. CDR3 DNA (partial): TGTGCCAGCAGCAAGACAACTAGTGCAGAAACGCTGTAT. Protein: CASSKTTSAETLY. The whole CDR3 region reads CASSKTTSAETLYF.